This T cell receptor beta chain was profiled in a study of blood T cell repertoires in COVID-19. Overall study context: From the United States, Italy and Spain came samples of acute and convalescent COVID-19. Sources were T cells, B-cell-depleted T cells, or PBMCs; the material itself was cDNA or gDNA.

Germline-derived CDR1 and CDR2 are MNHEY and SMNVEV (reference sequence). The V and J ends lost 4 bases and 4 bases, in that order; junction bases with no gene match: 6. CDR3 length equals 15 residues. Original processing notes: It was from reference gene primer amplification that nucleated cell counts were estimated. The protocol was immunoSEQ multiplex PCR, while the TCRdb copy is restricted to in-frame clones and leaves out a portion. Clone size and V and J calls were adopted from that table, with D and trimming inferred from the DNA. The table includes over 80,000 clones, roughly 84% detected once.

This sequence joins TRBV27 and TRBJ1-4; 7 nucleotides match TRBD1. The receptor comes from a woman aged 80 or older with acute or convalescent COVID-19. The specimen sequenced was peripheral blood. The CDR3 DNA reads TGTGCCAGCAGTTCCTCCGGGACAGATAATGAAAAACTGTTTTTT. Translated: CASSSSGTDNEKLFF. The full variable domain, rest sourced from reference TRBV27 and TRBJ1-4, is EAQVTQNPRYLITVTGKKLTVTCSQNMNHEYMSWYRQDPGLGLRQIYYSMNVEVTDKGDVPEGYKVSRKEKRNFPLILESPSPNQTSLYFCASSSSGTDNEKLFFGSGTQLSVL.